This is a list of T cell receptor beta chains from one sample in a study of shared clonotypes between healthy human individuals. The data were produced by immunoSEQ multiplex PCR, yet TCRdb's version contains in-frame clones alone and is incomplete. In the table there are about 2.4 million clones, more than 85% of which are singletons. The source material was naive CD4+ T cells from PBMCs. Receptors originate from a man aged 18 to 29 in good health. Some clones in this sample may be carry-over from other donors' samples. The CDR3 runs from the conserved cysteine through the conserved F or W. A D gene is named only where the DNA matches it firmly. Size values are once, few and many counts, or a class for expanded clones, and some rows have none.

CASSLGGASNTGELFF | TGTGCCAGCAGCCTAGGTGGGGCTTCGAACACCGGGGAGCTGTTTTTT | TRBJ2-2 | TRBV28 | - | - | 16
CASSASGGLSYEQYF | TGTGCCAGCAGTGCCTCGGGGGGCCTGTCCTACGAGCAGTACTTC | TRBJ2-7 | TRBV25-1 | once | - | 15
CSVEIQTVDTIYF | TGCAGCGTTGAGATACAAACCGTGGACACCATATATTTT | TRBJ1-3 | TRBV29-1 | - | - | 13
CAISEWVWKSGYGYTF | TGTGCCATCAGTGAATGGGTTTGGAAGTCTGGCTATGGCTACACCTTC | TRBJ1-2 | TRBV10-3 | - | - | 16
CASSLGGELFYEKLFF | TGCGCCAGCAGCTTGGGTGGGGAGCTCTTTTATGAAAAACTGTTTTTT | TRBJ1-4 | TRBV5-1 | - | - | 16
CASSPFRGPLTRFGNTEAFF | TGTGCCAGCAGCCCTTTCAGAGGACCGCTTACCCGTTTTGGGAACACTGAAGCTTTCTTT | TRBJ1-1 | TRBV14 | - | - | 20
CAWSEDSYNEQFF | TGTGCCTGGAGTGAGGATTCCTACAATGAGCAGTTCTTC | TRBJ2-1 | TRBV30 | - | - | 13
CASSLKGRANTEAFF | TGTGCCAGCAGTTTAAAGGGCAGAGCGAACACTGAAGCTTTCTTT | TRBJ1-1 | TRBV27 | - | - | 15
CASSLSGPPYEQYF | TGTGCCAGCAGCTTATCGGGACCCCCCTACGAGCAGTACTTC | TRBJ2-7 | TRBV7-2 | - | - | 14
CASSQLEGEAFF | TGTGCCAGCAGCCAGCTTGAGGGTGAAGCTTTCTTT | TRBJ1-1 | TRBV7-8 | - | - | 12
CAISESPVGYGYTF | TGTGCCATCAGTGAGTCCCCCGTAGGCTATGGCTACACCTTC | TRBJ1-2 | TRBV10-3 | - | - | 14
CASSESPQTGNTIYF | TGCGCCAGCAGTGAGTCGCCACAAACTGGAAACACCATATATTTT | TRBJ1-3 | TRBV10-1 | - | - | 15
CASSYGRIYEQYF | TGTGCCAGCAGTTACGGGCGGATATACGAGCAGTACTTC | TRBJ2-7 | TRBV6-6 | - | - | 13
CASSQEGGREETQYF | TGCGCCAGCAGCCAAGAAGGGGGGAGGGAGGAGACCCAGTACTTC | TRBJ2-5 | TRBV4-3 | - | - | 15
CASRQSGAQDGYTF | TGTGCCAGCAGACAATCCGGGGCACAGGATGGCTACACCTTC | TRBJ1-2 | TRBV14 | - | - | 14
CASRREGGYEQYF | TGTGCCAGCAGGAGGGAGGGGGGCTACGAGCAGTACTTC | TRBJ2-7 | TRBV2 | - | - | 13
CASSQQGKGEQYF | TGCGCCAGCAGCCAACAGGGGAAAGGCGAGCAGTACTTC | TRBJ2-7 | TRBV5-1 | - | TRBD1 | 13
CATLRTPPEQYF | TGTGCCACCCTACGGACACCGCCTGAGCAGTACTTC | TRBJ2-7 | TRBV11-2 | - | - | 12
CASSTLGAGELFF | TGTGCCAGCTCTACCTTGGGCGCCGGGGAGCTGTTTTTT | TRBJ2-2 | TRBV11-1 | - | - | 13
CASSEGLRGFGNTIYF | TGTGCCAGCAGTGAAGGCTTGAGGGGGTTTGGAAACACCATATATTTT | TRBJ1-3 | TRBV6-1 | once | - | 16
CASSPRGEQYF | TGTGCCAGCAGTCCCCGAGGAGAGCAGTACTTC | TRBJ2-7 | TRBV28 | - | - | 11
CASSPLAGGPEETQYF | TGCGCCAGCAGCCCACTAGCGGGAGGGCCCGAGGAGACCCAGTACTTC | TRBJ2-5 | TRBV5-1 | - | TRBD2 | 16
CASSASSFEQYF | TGTGCCAGCAGCGCGTCTAGTTTTGAGCAGTACTTC | TRBJ2-7 | TRBV7-9 | - | - | 12
CASSDLTGGRNIQYF | TGTGCCAGCAGTGACCTCACAGGGGGCCGGAACATTCAGTACTTC | TRBJ2-4 | TRBV25-1 | - | TRBD1 | 15
CASSRWGFGANVLTF | TGCGCCAGCAGCCGGTGGGGTTTTGGGGCCAACGTCCTGACTTTC | TRBJ2-6 | TRBV4-1 | once | - | 15
CASSLYGSGYNEQFF | TGCGCCAGCAGCTTGTATGGTAGCGGATACAATGAGCAGTTCTTC | TRBJ2-1 | TRBV5-1 | - | - | 15
CASSVVEGSRIYEQYF | TGTGCCAGCAGCGTTGTGGAAGGAAGTAGGATCTACGAGCAGTACTTC | TRBJ2-7 | TRBV7-9 | - | - | 16
CASSPRQAGGTDTQYF | TGTGCCAGCTCACCACGGCAGGCGGGAGGCACGGATACGCAGTATTTT | TRBJ2-3 | TRBV18 | - | TRBD2 | 16
CASSPIIGSNEQFF | TGCGCCAGCAGCCCAATAATAGGGTCCAATGAGCAGTTCTTC | TRBJ2-1 | TRBV5-1 | - | - | 14
CASSSGTGVYKQYF | TGTGCCAGCAGTTCCGGGACAGGGGTTTACAAGCAGTACTTC | TRBJ2-7 | TRBV28 | - | TRBD1 | 14
CSAREGYTF | TGCAGTGCTCGGGAAGGCTACACCTTC | TRBJ1-2 | TRBV20-1 | - | - | 9
CASSRTYVGNTGELFF | TGTGCCAGCAGCCGCACCTACGTAGGGAACACCGGGGAGCTGTTTTTT | TRBJ2-2 | TRBV7-2 | - | - | 16
CASSRGLYEQYF | TGTGCCAGCAGCCGTGGGCTTTACGAGCAGTACTTC | TRBJ2-7 | TRBV25-1 | - | - | 12
CASSLDTSGNSDTQYF | TGCGCCAGCAGCCTCGACACTAGCGGGAATTCAGATACGCAGTATTTT | TRBJ2-3 | TRBV4-1 | - | TRBD2 | 16
CASRPPGQNTEAFF | TGCGCCAGCAGACCGCCGGGACAGAACACTGAAGCTTTCTTT | TRBJ1-1 | TRBV4-1 | few | - | 14
CASRGISELPYEQYF | TGTGCCAGCAGGGGCATTTCGGAGCTACCCTACGAGCAGTACTTC | TRBJ2-7 | TRBV28 | - | - | 15
CAWRLAGVGNEQFF | TGTGCCTGGAGACTAGCGGGAGTAGGCAATGAGCAGTTCTTC | TRBJ2-1 | TRBV30 | - | TRBD2 | 14
CASSPSGAGENQPQHF | TGTGCCAGCAGCCCGTCGGGGGCAGGGGAAAATCAGCCCCAGCATTTT | TRBJ1-5 | TRBV7-7 | - | - | 16
CASSVGFTDTQYF | TGCGCCAGCAGCGTGGGGTTCACAGATACGCAGTATTTT | TRBJ2-3 | TRBV4-3 | - | - | 13
CASSLGQGKGETQYF | TGTGCCAGCAGCTTGGGGCAGGGGAAAGGGGAGACCCAGTACTTC | TRBJ2-5 | TRBV5-6 | - | - | 15
CASSYDSQNTEAFF | TGTGCCAGCAGTTATGACAGTCAGAACACTGAAGCTTTCTTT | TRBJ1-1 | TRBV6-5 | - | - | 14